This T cell receptor (beta chain) stems from a study of blood T cell repertoires in COVID-19. On the study more broadly: The samples span acute and convalescent COVID-19 from the United States, Italy and Spain. T cells, B-cell-depleted T cells, or PBMCs provided the cDNA or gDNA that served as material.

This CDR3 region has 14 residues. With 5 bases clipped from V and 7 bases from J, the junction kept 5 bases outside the gene matches. Germline V gene sequence: CDR1 KGHDR, CDR2 SFDVKD. As processed by the authors: Nucleated cell number was recorded as an estimate derived from reference gene primer amplification. The protocol was immunoSEQ multiplex PCR, while the TCRdb copy is restricted to in-frame clones and leaves out a portion. V, J and clone size were drawn from that table, and D and trimming were deduced from the DNA. The repertoire includes 250,000 to 350,000 clones, under 90% of them detected once, and approximately 0.85% sits in the top ten.

The sequence derives from a woman aged 40-49 years who had recovered from COVID-19. This chain connects TRBV24-1 to TRBJ2-2, with 8 bases that match TRBD1. The sequenced material came from peripheral blood. The CDR3, as DNA: TGTGCCACCAGTGGGCGGACAGGGATCGGGGAGCTGTTTTTT. It codes for CATSGRTGIGELFF.